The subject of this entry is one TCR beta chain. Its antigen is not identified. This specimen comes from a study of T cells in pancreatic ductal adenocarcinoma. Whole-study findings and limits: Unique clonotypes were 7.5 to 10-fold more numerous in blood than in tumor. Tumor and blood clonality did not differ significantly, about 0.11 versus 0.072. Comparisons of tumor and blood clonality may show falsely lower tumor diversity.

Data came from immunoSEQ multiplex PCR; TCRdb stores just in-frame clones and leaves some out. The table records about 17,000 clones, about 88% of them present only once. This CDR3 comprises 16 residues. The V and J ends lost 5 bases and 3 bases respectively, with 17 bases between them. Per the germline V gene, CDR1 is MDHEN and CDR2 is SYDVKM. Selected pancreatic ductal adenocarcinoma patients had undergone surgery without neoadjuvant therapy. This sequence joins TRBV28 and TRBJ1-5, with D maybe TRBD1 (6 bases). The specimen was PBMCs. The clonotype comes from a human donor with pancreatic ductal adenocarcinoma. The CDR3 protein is CASSTGSRGTNQPQHF. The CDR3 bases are TGTGCCAGCAGTACCGGTAGCAGGGGCACCAATCAGCCCCAGCATTTT.